These 3 T cell receptor beta chains came from one sample sequenced in a study of T cells in women clearing cervical HPV infection. Using immunoSEQ multiplex PCR, the repertoire was profiled, and TCRdb retains in-frame clones only, with some absent. Listed are around 12,000 clones; under 30% falls within the top ten. Sequencing used blood buffy coat. The receptors come from a woman aged 18 to 75 with a cervical HPV16 infection that either progressed to CIN3+ or cleared (not recorded which).

This clone is deemed medium-sized (0.01 to 0.1%) by its frequency. The read comes to an end 3 residues before the CDR3 does, leaving the germline J gene to fill in the end. The rearrangement links TRBV7-7 to TRBJ2-4; D gene uncertain. Germline V CDR1 and CDR2: SSHAT, FNYEAQ (reference sequence). V gave up 5 bases and J gave up 1 base, with 12 bases separating them. The CDR3 contains 15 residues. Incomplete CDR3 DNA: TGTGCCAGCAGCCAACCGTCCGGGGCCAAAAACATT. Translating gives CASSQPSGAKNI. The full CDR3 reads CASSQPSGAKNIQYF. Together with reference TRBV7-7 and TRBJ2-4, the CDR3 gives the full variable domain: GAGVSQSPRYKVTKRGQDVTLRCDPISSHATLYWYQQALGQGPEFLTYFNYEAQPDKSGLPSDRFSAERPEGSISTLTIQRTEQRDSAMYRCASSQPSGAKNIQYFGAGTRLSVL.

On this clone: The read ends 3 residues early relative to the CDR3; the germline J gene fills the gap. The J gene is TRBJ1-6, the V gene TRBV9; 9 positions match TRBD1. After removal of 3 bases from V and 9 bases from J, the junction contained 7 bases not matched to a gene. The length of the CDR3 is 15 residues. CDR1 is SGDLS and CDR2 is YYNGEE in the germline V gene. The CDR3 loop reads CASSADRGSSSPLHF. The DNA read from the CDR3 is TGTGCCAGCAGCGCGGACAGGGGTTCTTCTTCACCC.

This clone registers medium-sized (0.01 to 0.1%) by frequency. The read ends 3 residues early relative to the CDR3; the germline J gene fills the gap. This chain links TRBV5-1 with TRBJ2-2; TRBD2 agrees at 11 bases. From germline, CDR1 is SGHRS and CDR2 YFSETQ. V gave up 7 bases and J gave up 0 bases; unmatched junction bases: 8. The CDR3 contains 17 residues. CDR3 loop: CASVQTSGAANTGELFF. Incomplete CDR3 DNA: TGCGCCAGCGTTCAGACTAGCGGGGCCGCGAACACCGGGGAG.